The 15 T cell receptor beta chains listed next were all sequenced from one sample in a study of shared clonotypes between healthy human individuals. Assay: immunoSEQ multiplex PCR; the TCRdb copy retains only in-frame clones and omits some. This table has around 940,000 clones, 60% to 85% appearing once. The source material was memory CD4+ T cells sorted from blood. Subset noted: CD45RA-negative fraction. Receptor source: a man aged 18 to 29 in good health.

The chain recombines TRBV5-4 with TRBJ2-3, with TRBD1 identical over 7 bases. The CDR3 contains 16 residues. J lost 1 base, V lost 4 bases, and 9 bases had no gene match. CDR1 is SGHNT and CDR2 is YYREEE in the germline V gene (reference sequence). The CDR3 spells CASSPGTGAGTDTQYF. CDR3 DNA: TGTGCCAGCAGCCCAGGTACAGGGGCGGGCACAGATACGCAGTATTTT.

This clone was detected only a few times. The chain carries TRBV6-5 and TRBJ2-2, with D maybe TRBD2 (6 bases). The CDR3 spans 14 residues. From germline, CDR1 is MNHEY and CDR2 SVGAGI. Trimming shortened V by 11 bases and J by 7 bases, and 20 bases separated the two germline ends. The CDR3 loop is CASRAGPMLGELFF. As DNA, the CDR3 is TGTGCCTCCCGAGCGGGCCCGATGCTCGGGGAGCTGTTTTTT.

This clone was detected a few times. The rearrangement joins TRBV19 to TRBJ1-4; D call uncertain. Germline CDR1 reads LNHDA; CDR2 reads SQIVND (reference sequence). This CDR3 has 11 residues. The ends were cut back, 6 bases at V and 8 bases at J, with 7 bases in the middle. The CDR3 sequence: CASRNVEKLFF. Written as DNA, the CDR3 is TGTGCCAGTAGAAACGTGGAAAAACTGTTTTTT.

This chain joins TRBV4-1 and TRBJ2-1; 10 nucleotides agree with TRBD2. Germline lookup yields CDR1 MGHRA and CDR2 YSYEKL. This CDR3 has 15 amino acids. V lost 0 bases and J lost 7; bases outside the gene matches: 3. CDR3 coding DNA: TGCGCCAGCAGCCAAGATCCTAGCGGGAGAAATGAGCAGTTCTTC. This gives the protein CASSQDPSGRNEQFF.

The rearrangement links TRBV6-1 to TRBJ2-2, with TRBD1 matching over 7 bases. CDR1 is MNHNS, CDR2 SASEGT, per germline. V dropped 6 bases and J dropped 5; count of bases not matched to a gene: 3. The length of the CDR3 is 13 residues. As DNA, the CDR3 is TGTGCCAGCAGGGCACAGGGGACCGGGGAGCTGTTTTTT. Residues: CASRAQGTGELFF.

The chain has TRBV29-1 and TRBJ2-5; D call uncertain. CDR3 length: 14 amino acids. Trimming left V 4 bases short and J 5 bases short, with 17 bases between. CDR1 SQVTM and CDR2 ANQGSEA come from the germline V gene. The DNA for the CDR3 is TGCAGCGTTGGGGCAGCCATGCGTGGGGAGACCCAGTACTTC. As protein: CSVGAAMRGETQYF.

V usage is TRBV6-1 and J usage is TRBJ2-2; TRBD1 matches 9 bases. This CDR3 contains 13 residues. V gave up 11 bases and J gave up 7 bases; unmatched junction bases: 8. The germline V gene has CDR1 MNHNS and CDR2 SASEGT. CDR3 protein: CALRTGDFGELFF. Written as DNA, the CDR3 is TGTGCCCTTCGGACAGGGGATTTCGGGGAGCTGTTTTTT.

V usage is TRBV10-2 and J usage is TRBJ1-1; 8 nucleotides line up with TRBD1. The V segment lost 6 bases and the J segment 5 bases; nucleotides outside the gene matches: 8. The germline V gene encodes CDR1 WSHSY and CDR2 SAAADI. The CDR3 runs 14 residues. CDR3 region: CASRDGQGGTEAFF. CDR3 in DNA: TGCGCCAGCAGAGACGGACAGGGAGGTACTGAAGCTTTCTTT.

The chain employs TRBV5-8 and TRBJ1-3; D is ambiguous. Germline V gene data show CDR1 as SGHTS and CDR2 as YDEGEE. V was trimmed by 0 bases and J by 0 bases, leaving 10 bases between them. This CDR3 is built from 16 residues. The CDR3 coding sequence is TGTGCCAGCAGCTTGGGTTCAACCAACTCTGGAAACACCATATATTTT. Translated: CASSLGSTNSGNTIYF.

The rearrangement links TRBV27 to TRBJ1-5; a possible D gene is TRBD1 (6 bases). Trimming shortened V by 7 bases and J by 3 bases, and 22 bases separated the two germline ends. The germline V gene encodes CDR1 MNHEY and CDR2 SMNVEV (reference sequence). The CDR3 is made up of 17 amino acids. CDR3 nucleotide sequence: TGTGCCAGCACCCCGGCGCGGGGGCTCGATATCAATCAGCCCCAGCATTTT. Residues: CASTPARGLDINQPQHF.

This sequence joins TRBV18 and TRBJ2-7; 9 bases align to TRBD1. Germline V gene lookup returns CDR1 KGHSH and CDR2 LQKENI. The CDR3 is 13 residues long. Unmatched junction bases numbered 3, after V lost 5 bases and J lost 4 bases. The CDR3 DNA is TGTGCCAGCTCAAAGGGACAGGGATACGAGCAGTACTTC. Protein sequence: CASSKGQGYEQYF.

The V gene is TRBV2, the J gene TRBJ1-5; the D is unclear. The V gene's germline CDR1 is SNHLY and CDR2 FYNNEI. V was pared by 3 bases and J by 1 base, with 4 bases between. This CDR3 has 13 amino acids. CDR3 protein: CASSDQSNQPQHF. In nucleotides, the CDR3 is TGTGCCAGCAGTGATCAGAGCAATCAGCCCCAGCATTTT.

The V and J genes are TRBV10-2 and TRBJ2-1; 7 nucleotides align to TRBD2. After removal of 10 bases from V and 10 bases from J, the junction contained 7 bases not matched to a gene. Germline V gene lookup returns CDR1 WSHSY and CDR2 SAAADI. The CDR3 length is 11 residues. The chain's CDR3 is CATSPGLEQFF. As DNA, the CDR3 is TGCGCCACCTCACCGGGACTAGAGCAGTTCTTC.

As concerns this clone: Within the sample, other DNA sequences also encode this same CDR3. This sequence joins TRBV18 and TRBJ1-5; D might be TRBD1 (5 bases). V lost 3 bases, J lost 7 bases, and 13 bases lay in between. Per the germline V gene, CDR1 is KGHSH and CDR2 is LQKENI. This CDR3 has 14 residues. The CDR3 protein is CASSPSGGGQPQHF. The CDR3 nucleotides are TGTGCCAGCTCACCCTCGGGGGGAGGACAGCCCCAGCATTTT.

The chain uses TRBV5-4 and TRBJ1-2, with TRBD1 as a possible D gene (5 bases). Germline V gene lookup returns CDR1 SGHNT and CDR2 YYREEE (reference sequence). The CDR3 is made up of 15 amino acids. V was shortened by 4 bases and J by 7 bases, with 20 bases between the two germline ends. The CDR3 protein is CASSAPGRPARGYTF. CDR3 coding DNA: TGTGCCAGCAGCGCACCGGGACGGCCGGCACGTGGCTACACCTTC.